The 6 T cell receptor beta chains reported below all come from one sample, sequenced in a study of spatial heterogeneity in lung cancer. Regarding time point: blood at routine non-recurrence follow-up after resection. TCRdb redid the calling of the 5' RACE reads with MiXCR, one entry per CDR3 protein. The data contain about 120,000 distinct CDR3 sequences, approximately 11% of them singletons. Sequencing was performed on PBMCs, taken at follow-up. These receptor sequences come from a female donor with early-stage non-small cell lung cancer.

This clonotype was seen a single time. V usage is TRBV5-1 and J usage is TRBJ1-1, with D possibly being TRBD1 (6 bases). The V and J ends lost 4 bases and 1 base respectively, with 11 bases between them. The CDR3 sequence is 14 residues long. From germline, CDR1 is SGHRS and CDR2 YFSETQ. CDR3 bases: TGCGCCAGCAGCATGGACAGCACGAACACTGAAGCTTTCTTT. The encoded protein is CASSMDSTNTEAFF.

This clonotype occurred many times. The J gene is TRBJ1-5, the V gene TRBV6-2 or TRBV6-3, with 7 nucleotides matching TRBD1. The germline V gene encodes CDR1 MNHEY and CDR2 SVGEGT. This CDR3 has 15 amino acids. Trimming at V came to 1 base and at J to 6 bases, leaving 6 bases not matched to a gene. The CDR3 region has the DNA TGTGCCAGCAGTTACTTGGCAGGGGGGATTCAGCCCCAGCATTTT. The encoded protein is CASSYLAGGIQPQHF.

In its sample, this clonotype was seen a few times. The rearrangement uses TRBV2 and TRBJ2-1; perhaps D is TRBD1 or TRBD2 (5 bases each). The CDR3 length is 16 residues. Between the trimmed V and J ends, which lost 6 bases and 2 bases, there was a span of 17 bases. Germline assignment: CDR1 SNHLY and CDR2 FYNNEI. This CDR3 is CASRDDRDVTYNEQFF. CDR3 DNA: TGTGCCAGCAGAGACGACCGGGACGTGACCTACAATGAGCAGTTCTTC.

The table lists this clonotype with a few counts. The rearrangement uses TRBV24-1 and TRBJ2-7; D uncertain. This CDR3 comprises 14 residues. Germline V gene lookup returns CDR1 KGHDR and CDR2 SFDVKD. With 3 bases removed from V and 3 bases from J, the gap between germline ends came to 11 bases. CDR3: CATSDTDSYYEQYF. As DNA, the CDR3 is TGTGCCACCAGTGATACCGATAGCTACTACGAGCAGTACTTC.

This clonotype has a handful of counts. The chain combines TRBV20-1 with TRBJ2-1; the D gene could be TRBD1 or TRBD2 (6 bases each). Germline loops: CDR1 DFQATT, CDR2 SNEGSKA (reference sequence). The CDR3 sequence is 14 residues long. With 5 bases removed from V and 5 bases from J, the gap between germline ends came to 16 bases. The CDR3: CSAGQPTRNNEQFF. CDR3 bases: TGCAGTGCTGGACAGCCGACTAGAAACAATGAGCAGTTCTTC.

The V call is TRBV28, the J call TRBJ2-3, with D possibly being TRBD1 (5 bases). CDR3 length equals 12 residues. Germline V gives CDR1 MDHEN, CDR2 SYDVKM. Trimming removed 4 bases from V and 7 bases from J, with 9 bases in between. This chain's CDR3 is CASSSQGYTQYF. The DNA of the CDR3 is TGTGCCAGCAGTTCCCAGGGTTATACGCAGTATTTT.